The 21 T cell receptor beta chains below all came from one sample that was sequenced in a study of cytomegalovirus exposure and HLA in healthy donors. Both 60 Vbeta primers and 13 Jbeta primers went into the PCR. The repertoire was sequenced with immunoSEQ multiplex PCR; TCRdb's copy has only in-frame clones and lacks some. The sample gives about 62,000 clones, about 77% of which show up once; under 6% is in the top ten. The sequenced material came from PBMCs. All receptors derive from a woman under 40 in good health and CMV-seronegative.

This rearrangement joins TRBV6-5 to TRBJ1-4, with 10 bases identical to TRBD1. This CDR3 region has 15 residues. Losses at the gene ends were 6 bases for V and 6 bases for J; bases not matched to a gene: 7. Germline assignment: CDR1 MNHEY and CDR2 SVGAGI. The CDR3 protein is CASRVDRGRDEKLFF. The CDR3 DNA reads as TGTGCCAGCAGGGTAGACAGGGGGCGCGATGAAAAACTGTTTTTT.

The V call is TRBV27, the J call TRBJ1-1, with a weak D call TRBD1 (5 bases). V was clipped by 7 bases and J by 11 bases, with 11 bases between them. CDR3 length equals 10 residues. Germline CDR1 reads MNHEY; CDR2 reads SMNVEV (reference sequence). The DNA for the CDR3 is TGTGCCAGCACCGGGGGGTGGGCTTTCTTT. Its protein product is CASTGGWAFF.

This CDR3 reads CSVATVSRYEQYF. CDR3 nucleotides: TGCAGCGTAGCGACGGTTTCTCGCTACGAGCAGTACTTC. V and J are TRBV29-1 and TRBJ2-7; no clear D gene. The CDR3 length is 13 residues. V was shortened by 6 bases and J by 3 bases, with 15 bases between the two germline ends. Per the germline V gene, CDR1 is SQVTM and CDR2 is ANQGSEA.

Here the CDR3 reads CASSIGGQGLQPQHF. DNA for the CDR3: TGTGCCAGTAGTATCGGGGGACAGGGCCTCCAGCCCCAGCATTTT. V gene TRBV19 combines with J gene TRBJ1-5; 9 nucleotides agree with TRBD1. The CDR3 length is 15 residues. Germline V gives CDR1 LNHDA, CDR2 SQIVND (reference sequence). V was clipped by 3 bases and J by 7 bases; unmatched bases: 7.

The chain combines TRBV10-3 with TRBJ2-7; 8 bases line up with TRBD2. CDR3 length equals 15 residues. CDR1 and CDR2 from the germline V gene are ENHRY and SYGVKD. The J segment lost 0 bases and the V segment lost 7 bases, leaving 8 bases of the junction unmatched. CDR3 bases: TGTGCCATCACCCCTGGAGCGGGGGTCTCCTACGAGCAGTACTTC. It translates to CAITPGAGVSYEQYF.

The chain combines TRBV21-1 with TRBJ2-7; no check of the table's D call, TRBD2, against the DNA was made. TRBV21-1 is recorded as a pseudogene. The CDR3 is made up of 15 amino acids. This CDR3 reads CASLSPPSASYEQYF. The CDR3 DNA is TGTGCCAGCCTGAGCCCGCCTAGCGCCTCCTACGAGCAGTACTTC.

V and J are TRBV11-3 and TRBJ2-2; D is perhaps TRBD2 (7 bases). CDR1 and CDR2 (germline): SGHNT, YENEEA. CDR3 size: 16 residues. Between the trimmed V and J ends, which lost 1 base and 3 bases, there was a span of 12 bases. CDR3 amino acids: CASSLGAGADTGELFF. CDR3 sequence (DNA): TGTGCCAGCAGCTTAGGGGCGGGGGCGGACACCGGGGAGCTGTTTTTT.

The chain carries TRBV7-2 and TRBJ2-1; D may be TRBD2 (5 bases). This CDR3 has 14 residues. Per germline, CDR1 SGHTA and CDR2 FQGNSA. Trimming took off 5 bases at V and 2 bases at J, with 10 bases between the two ends. DNA for the CDR3: TGTGCCAGCAGCCCGGGATTGACCTACAATGAGCAGTTCTTC. Amino acid sequence: CASSPGLTYNEQFF.

This clone was counted once. The chain uses TRBV7-9 and TRBJ2-5; 14 bases align to TRBD2. The germline CDR1 and CDR2 sequences are SEHNR and FQNEAQ (reference sequence). With V trimmed by 4 bases and J by 4 bases, 8 bases remained unmatched. This CDR3 has 17 residues. CDR3 region: CASSSPGTSGSLETQYF. The CDR3 DNA reads TGTGCCAGCAGCTCTCCTGGGACTAGCGGGAGTCTAGAGACCCAGTACTTC.

The chain has TRBV6-1 and TRBJ2-5; the D gene is possibly TRBD1 (6 bases). The CDR3 has 19 residues. V gave up 3 bases and J gave up 2 bases, with 25 bases separating them. Germline V gives CDR1 MNHNS, CDR2 SASEGT. As DNA, the CDR3 is TGTGCCAGCAGTGATGAAAGGGGGAGTTGGGTGGGCCTACAAGAGACCCAGTACTTC. Protein: CASSDERGSWVGLQETQYF.

This chain links TRBV10-2 with TRBJ2-3; D unresolved. The CDR3 loop spans 15 amino acids. Trimming left V 1 base short and J 0 bases short, with 8 bases between. Germline CDR1 WSHSY, CDR2 SAAADI. The CDR3 spells CASSEFVSSTDTQYF. DNA of the CDR3: TGCGCCAGCAGTGAGTTTGTATCTAGCACAGATACGCAGTATTTT.

V gene TRBV7-2 combines with J gene TRBJ1-2, with 9 bases aligning to TRBD1. CDR1 is SGHTA, CDR2 FQGNSA, per germline. The CDR3 totals 16 residues. J was trimmed by 4 bases and V by 4 bases; bases with no gene match: 10. This CDR3 reads CASSSIDRTGVYGYTF. CDR3 DNA: TGTGCCAGCAGCTCCATCGACCGGACAGGGGTCTATGGCTACACCTTC. Based on the CDR3 plus reference TRBV7-2 and TRBJ1-2, the full variable domain is GAGVSQSPSNKVTEKGKDVELRCDPISGHTALYWYRQSLGQGLEFLIYFQGNSAPDKSGLPSDRFSAERTGGSVSTLTIQRTQQEDSAVYLCASSSIDRTGVYGYTFGSGTRLTVV.

The CDR3 loop reads CASSEPGPGGTEAFF. CDR3 DNA: TGTGCCAGCAGTGAACCGGGACCGGGGGGAACTGAAGCTTTCTTT. This rearrangement joins TRBV25-1 to TRBJ1-1; the D gene is possibly TRBD1 (5 bases). The germline V gene encodes CDR1 MGHDK and CDR2 SYGVNS. The CDR3 sequence is 15 residues long. Trimming stripped 2 bases from V and 5 bases from J, with 15 bases between.

The chain carries TRBV11-2 and TRBJ2-3; TRBD1 matches at 8 bases. The CDR3 loop spans 15 amino acids. J was trimmed by 0 bases and V by 3 bases; bases with no gene match: 2. Germline values: CDR1 SGHAT, CDR2 FQNNGV. The CDR3 loop is CASSFGTGSTDTQYF. The CDR3 region has the DNA TGTGCCAGCAGCTTCGGGACAGGTAGCACAGATACGCAGTATTTT.

This clone was detected a few times. The CDR3 region has the DNA TGTGCCAGCAGCTTAGTAGCGGGAGCATTGGAGACCCAGTACTTC. Translation: CASSLVAGALETQYF. The rearrangement links TRBV11-3 to TRBJ2-5; 9 positions match TRBD2. This CDR3 region has 15 residues. Per the germline V gene, CDR1 is SGHNT and CDR2 is YENEEA. The ends lost 1 base at V and 5 bases at J; junction bases unmatched: 5.

The chain joins TRBV13 to TRBJ2-6; D is possibly TRBD2 (5 bases). V lost 5 bases to trimming and J lost 0 bases, with 8 bases between them. This CDR3 contains 15 residues. Germline CDR1 is PRHDT and CDR2 is FYEKMQ (reference sequence). In DNA, the CDR3 is TGTGCCAGCAGCGAGGGTTTCTCTGGGGCCAACGTCCTGACTTTC. It codes for CASSEGFSGANVLTF.

V and J are TRBV7-2 and TRBJ2-1; a weak D match, TRBD1 (5 bases). The germline V gene has CDR1 SGHTA and CDR2 FQGNSA. The CDR3 has 15 residues. V was clipped by 1 base and J by 5 bases, with 12 bases between them. CDR3: CASSLGGSLDNEQFF. DNA for the CDR3: TGTGCCAGCAGCTTAGGGGGCTCACTCGACAATGAGCAGTTCTTC.

The chain joins TRBV15 to TRBJ2-1; 7 bases match TRBD1. Germline values: CDR1 LNHNV, CDR2 YYDKDF (reference sequence). With V trimmed by 1 base and J by 0 bases, 9 bases remained unmatched. CDR3 length: 18 residues. CDR3 sequence reads: CATSRVTPGQSSYNEQFF. As DNA, the CDR3 is TGTGCCACCAGCAGAGTGACACCGGGACAGAGCTCCTACAATGAGCAGTTCTTC.

V and J are TRBV27 and TRBJ1-3, with D possibly TRBD1 on 6 matching bases. The CDR3 is 16 amino acids. CDR1 and CDR2 from the germline V gene are MNHEY and SMNVEV (reference sequence). The ends were cut back, 4 bases at V and 2 bases at J, with 15 bases in the middle. CDR3 region: CASSSFAGETGNTIYF. The CDR3 bases are TGTGCCAGCAGTTCTTTTGCAGGGGAAACTGGAAACACCATATATTTT.

The chain recombines TRBV12-2 with TRBJ2-7; the DNA was not used to check the table's D call, TRBD2. TRBV12-2 is a pseudogene. The CDR3 loop spans 17 amino acids. The CDR3 here is CASRLLATSPSSYEQYV. For the CDR3, the DNA is TGTGCAAGTCGCTTATTGGCCACTAGCCCGAGCTCCTACGAGCAGTACGTC.

The rearrangement links TRBV28 to TRBJ1-1; TRBD1 is a possible D gene (5 bases). Germline lookup yields CDR1 MDHEN and CDR2 SYDVKM. V lost 7 bases, J lost 1 base, and 13 bases lay in between. The CDR3 is 14 residues long. The CDR3 bases are TGTGCCAGCATCATGGGGGGGGAGAACACTGAAGCTTTCTTT. Protein sequence: CASIMGGENTEAFF.